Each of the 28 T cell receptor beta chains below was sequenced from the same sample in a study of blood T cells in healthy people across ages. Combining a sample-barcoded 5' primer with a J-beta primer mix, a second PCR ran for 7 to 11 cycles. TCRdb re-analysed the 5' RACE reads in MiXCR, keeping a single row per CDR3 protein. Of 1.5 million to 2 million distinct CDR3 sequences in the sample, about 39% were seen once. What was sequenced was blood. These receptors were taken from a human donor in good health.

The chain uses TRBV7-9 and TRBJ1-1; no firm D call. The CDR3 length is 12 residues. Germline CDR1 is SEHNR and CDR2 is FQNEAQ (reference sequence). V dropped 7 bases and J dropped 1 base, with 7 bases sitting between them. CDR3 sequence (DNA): TGTGCCAGCAAACTCAGGAACACTGAAGCTTTCTTT. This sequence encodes CASKLRNTEAFF.

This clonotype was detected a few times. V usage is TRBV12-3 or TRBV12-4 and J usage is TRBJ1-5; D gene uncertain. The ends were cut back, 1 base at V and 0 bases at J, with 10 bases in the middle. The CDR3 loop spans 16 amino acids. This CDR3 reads CASSLDSRYSNQPQHF. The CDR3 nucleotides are TGTGCCAGCAGTTTAGACAGCAGATATAGCAATCAGCCCCAGCATTTT.

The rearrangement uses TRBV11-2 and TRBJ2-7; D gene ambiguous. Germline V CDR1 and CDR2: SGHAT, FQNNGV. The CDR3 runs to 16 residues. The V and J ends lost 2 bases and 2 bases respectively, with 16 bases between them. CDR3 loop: CASSLFGSSETYEQYF. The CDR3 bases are TGTGCCAGCAGCTTATTCGGGTCCAGCGAAACCTACGAGCAGTACTTC.

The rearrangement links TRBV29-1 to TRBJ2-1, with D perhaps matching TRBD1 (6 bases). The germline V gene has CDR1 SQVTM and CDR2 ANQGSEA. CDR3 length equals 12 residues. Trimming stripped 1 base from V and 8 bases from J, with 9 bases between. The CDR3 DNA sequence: TGCAGCGTTGAAGCACAGGGATATGAGCAGTTCTTC. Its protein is CSVEAQGYEQFF.

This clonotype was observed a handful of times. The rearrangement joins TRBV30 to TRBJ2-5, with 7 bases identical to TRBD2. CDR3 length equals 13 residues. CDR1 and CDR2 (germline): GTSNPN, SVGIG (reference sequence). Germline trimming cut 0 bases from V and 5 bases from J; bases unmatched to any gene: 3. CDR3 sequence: CAWSVWRGETQYF. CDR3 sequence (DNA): TGTGCCTGGAGTGTCTGGCGGGGGGAGACCCAGTACTTC.

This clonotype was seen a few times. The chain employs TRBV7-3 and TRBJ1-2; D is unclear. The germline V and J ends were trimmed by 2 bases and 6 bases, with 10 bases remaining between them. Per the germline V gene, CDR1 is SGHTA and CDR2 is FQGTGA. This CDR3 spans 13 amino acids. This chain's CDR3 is CASSLGAGNGYTF. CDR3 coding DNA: TGTGCCAGCAGCTTAGGAGCGGGGAATGGCTACACCTTC.

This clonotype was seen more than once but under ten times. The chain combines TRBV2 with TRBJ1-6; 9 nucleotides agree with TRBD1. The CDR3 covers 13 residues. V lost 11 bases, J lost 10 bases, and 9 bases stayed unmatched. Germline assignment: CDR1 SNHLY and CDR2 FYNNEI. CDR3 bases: TGTGCCTGTTCGGGACAGGGTTTATCACCCCTCCACTTT. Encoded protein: CACSGQGLSPLHF.

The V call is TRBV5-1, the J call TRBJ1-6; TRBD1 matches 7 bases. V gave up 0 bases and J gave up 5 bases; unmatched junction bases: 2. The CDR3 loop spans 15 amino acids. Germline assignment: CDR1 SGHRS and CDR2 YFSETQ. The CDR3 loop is CASSLEGGHNSPLHF. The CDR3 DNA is TGCGCCAGCAGCTTGGAAGGGGGCCATAATTCACCCCTCCACTTT.

The DNA of the CDR3 is TGTGCCACCACCGGGAGCGGGGGTGACCAAGAGACCCAGTACTTC. As protein: CATTGSGGDQETQYF. The chain links TRBV24-1 to TRBJ2-5; 8 nucleotides line up with TRBD2. Germline loops: CDR1 KGHDR, CDR2 SFDVKD. The CDR3 contains 15 residues. Trimming removed 8 bases from V and 0 bases from J; junction bases left unmatched: 7.

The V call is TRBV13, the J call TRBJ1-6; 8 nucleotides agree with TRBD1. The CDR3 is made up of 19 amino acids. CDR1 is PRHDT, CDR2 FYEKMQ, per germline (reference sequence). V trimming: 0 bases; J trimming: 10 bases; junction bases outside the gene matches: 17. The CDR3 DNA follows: TGTGCCAGCAGCTTAGGGGGACAGGAATTTTCCCCTTCTCAATCACCCCTCCACTTT. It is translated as CASSLGGQEFSPSQSPLHF.

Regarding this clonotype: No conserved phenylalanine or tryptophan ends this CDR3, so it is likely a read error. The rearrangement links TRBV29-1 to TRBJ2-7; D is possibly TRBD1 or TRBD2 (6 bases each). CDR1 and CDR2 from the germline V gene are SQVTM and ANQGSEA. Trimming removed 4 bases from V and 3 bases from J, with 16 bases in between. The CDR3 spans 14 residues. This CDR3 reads CSVVEGHWYYEQYC. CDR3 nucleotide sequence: TGCAGCGTTGTGGAGGGACATTGGTACTACGAGCAGTACTGC.

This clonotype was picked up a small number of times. DNA of the CDR3: TGCGCCAGCAGCCCTGGTGGTGGGTTTAGCACAGATACGCAGTATTTT. This gives the protein CASSPGGGFSTDTQYF. The chain links TRBV5-1 to TRBJ2-3; D gene unclear. This CDR3 comprises 16 residues. CDR1 is SGHRS and CDR2 is YFSETQ in the germline V gene. Deletions cut 4 bases from V and 0 bases from J, with 15 bases between.

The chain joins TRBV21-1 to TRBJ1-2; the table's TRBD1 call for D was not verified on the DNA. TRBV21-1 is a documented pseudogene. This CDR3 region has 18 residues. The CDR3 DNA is TGTGCCAGCAGCAAAGATAAGGATAACGCCACCGGGGACTATGGCTACACCTTC. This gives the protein CASSKDKDNATGDYGYTF.

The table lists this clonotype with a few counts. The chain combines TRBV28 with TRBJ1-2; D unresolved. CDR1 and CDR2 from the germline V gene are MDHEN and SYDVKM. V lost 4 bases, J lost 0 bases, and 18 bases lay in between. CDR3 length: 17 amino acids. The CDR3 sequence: CASSSLPTETPNYGYTF. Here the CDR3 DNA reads TGTGCCAGCAGTTCACTCCCGACTGAAACTCCTAACTATGGCTACACCTTC.

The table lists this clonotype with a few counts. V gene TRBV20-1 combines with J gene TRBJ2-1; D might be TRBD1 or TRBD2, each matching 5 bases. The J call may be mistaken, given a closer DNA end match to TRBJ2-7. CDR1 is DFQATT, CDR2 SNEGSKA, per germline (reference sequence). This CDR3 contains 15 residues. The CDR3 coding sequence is TGCAGTGCTCAATCCGGGACGGTCTCCTACAATGAGCAGTACTTC. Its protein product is CSAQSGTVSYNEQYF.

CDR3 nucleotide sequence: TGCGCCAGCAGCTTTTTTGGGACCTCCGGGACTGAAGCTTTCTTT. Amino acids: CASSFFGTSGTEAFF. V is TRBV5-1 and J is TRBJ1-1; tentative D call: TRBD1 (5 bases). The germline V gene has CDR1 SGHRS and CDR2 YFSETQ. V was clipped by 2 bases and J by 5 bases, with 16 bases between them. This CDR3 has 15 amino acids.

In DNA, the CDR3 is TGTGCCAGCAGTCTTGCGATAGCGGGGACAGATACGCAGTATTTT. Protein product: CASSLAIAGTDTQYF. The chain couples TRBV12-3 or TRBV12-4 to TRBJ2-3; 8 bases match TRBD2. The CDR3 length is 15 residues. After removal of 5 bases from V and 3 bases from J, the junction contained 7 bases not matched to a gene.

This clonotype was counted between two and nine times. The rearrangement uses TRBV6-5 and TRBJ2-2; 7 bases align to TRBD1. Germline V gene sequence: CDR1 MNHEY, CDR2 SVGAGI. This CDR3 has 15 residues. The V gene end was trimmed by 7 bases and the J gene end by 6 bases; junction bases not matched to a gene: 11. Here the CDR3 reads CASTARRQGPGELFF. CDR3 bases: TGTGCCAGCACCGCCAGAAGACAGGGCCCCGGGGAGCTGTTTTTT.

The DNA for the CDR3 is TGTGCCAGCAGCCAACGCTGGGGCCGAGAGACCCAGTACTTC. This encodes CASSQRWGRETQYF. The chain is built from TRBV14 and TRBJ2-5; possibly TRBD1 for D (5 bases). This CDR3 spans 14 amino acids. Germline V CDR1 and CDR2: SGHDN, FVKESK. V lost 2 bases and J lost 4, with 11 bases in between. Based on the CDR3 plus reference TRBV14 and TRBJ2-5, the full variable domain is EAGVTQFPSHSVIEKGQTVTLRCDPISGHDNLYWYRRVMGKEIKFLLHFVKESKQDESGMPNNRFLAERTGGTYSTLKVQPAELEDSGVYFCASSQRWGRETQYFGPGTRLLVL.

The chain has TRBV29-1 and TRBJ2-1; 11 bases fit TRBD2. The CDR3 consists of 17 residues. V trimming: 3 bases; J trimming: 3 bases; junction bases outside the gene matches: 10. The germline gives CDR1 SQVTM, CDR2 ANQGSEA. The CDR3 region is CSVDRRLAGYDYNEQFF. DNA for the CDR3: TGCAGCGTTGATCGCCGACTAGCGGGGTACGACTACAATGAGCAGTTCTTC.

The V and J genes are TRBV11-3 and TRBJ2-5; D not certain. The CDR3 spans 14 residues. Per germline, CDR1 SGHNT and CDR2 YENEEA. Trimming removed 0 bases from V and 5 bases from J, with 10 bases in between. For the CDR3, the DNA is TGTGCCAGCAGCTTAGAGGCGACGGAGGAGACCCAGTACTTC. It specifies CASSLEATEETQYF.

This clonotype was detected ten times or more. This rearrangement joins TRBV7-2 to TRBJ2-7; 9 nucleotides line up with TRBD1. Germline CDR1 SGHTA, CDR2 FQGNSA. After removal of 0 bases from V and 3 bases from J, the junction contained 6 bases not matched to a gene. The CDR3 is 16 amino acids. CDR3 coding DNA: TGTGCCAGCAGCTTAGCGGCGGGACAGGGCTACTACGAGCAGTACTTC. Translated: CASSLAAGQGYYEQYF.

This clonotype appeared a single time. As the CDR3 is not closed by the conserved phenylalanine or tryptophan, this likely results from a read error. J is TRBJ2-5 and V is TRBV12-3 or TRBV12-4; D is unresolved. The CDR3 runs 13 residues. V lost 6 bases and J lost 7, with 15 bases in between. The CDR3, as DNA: TGTGCCAGCAGCCGAGATCCGTGGGGGACCCAGTACGTC. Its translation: CASSRDPWGTQYV.

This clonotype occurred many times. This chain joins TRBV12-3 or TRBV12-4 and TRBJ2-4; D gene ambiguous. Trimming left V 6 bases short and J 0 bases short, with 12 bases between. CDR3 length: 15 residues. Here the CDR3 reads CASSPDGLAKNIQYF. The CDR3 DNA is TGTGCCAGCAGCCCGGATGGATTAGCCAAAAACATTCAGTACTTC.

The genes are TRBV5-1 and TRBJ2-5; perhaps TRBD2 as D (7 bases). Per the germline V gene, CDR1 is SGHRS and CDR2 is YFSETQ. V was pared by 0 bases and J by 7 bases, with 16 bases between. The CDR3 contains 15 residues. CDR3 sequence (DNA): TGCGCCAGCAGCTTGGTAGATCGCGGGGGCGGGACCCAGTACTTC. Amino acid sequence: CASSLVDRGGGTQYF.

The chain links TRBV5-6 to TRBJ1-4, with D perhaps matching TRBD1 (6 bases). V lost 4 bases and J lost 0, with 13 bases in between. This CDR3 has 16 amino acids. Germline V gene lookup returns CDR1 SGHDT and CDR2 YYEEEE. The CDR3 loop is CASSQQGQATNEKLFF. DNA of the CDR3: TGTGCCAGCAGCCAACAGGGCCAAGCAACTAATGAAAAACTGTTTTTT.

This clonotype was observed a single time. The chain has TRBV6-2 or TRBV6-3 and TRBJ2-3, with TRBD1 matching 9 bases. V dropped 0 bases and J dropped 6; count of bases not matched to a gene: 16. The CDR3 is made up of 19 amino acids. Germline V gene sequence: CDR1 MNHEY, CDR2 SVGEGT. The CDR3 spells CASSYSKWEPGQGPDTQYF. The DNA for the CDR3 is TGTGCCAGCAGTTACTCAAAATGGGAGCCGGGACAGGGACCGGATACGCAGTATTTT.

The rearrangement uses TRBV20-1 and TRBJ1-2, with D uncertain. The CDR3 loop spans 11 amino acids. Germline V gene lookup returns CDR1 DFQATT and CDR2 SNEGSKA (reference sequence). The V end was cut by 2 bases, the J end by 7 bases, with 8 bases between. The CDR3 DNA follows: TGCAGTGCTAGAATCCCGGGTGGCTACACCTTC. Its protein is CSARIPGGYTF.